The rows below give T cell receptor beta chains drawn from one sample of a study of beta chain features in type 1 diabetes. The repertoire was sequenced with immunoSEQ multiplex PCR; TCRdb's copy has only in-frame clones and lacks some. Of roughly 300,000 clones listed, about 13% are singletons. The specimen sequenced was naive CD4+ T cells from blood. The receptors come from a man aged 25 to 40 with type 1 diabetes. Both conserved end residues are part of each CDR3. The D gene is left open where the match is weak. Some rows mark clone size as missing; the rest say once, few, many or name a class of expanded clone.

size	length	D	V	J	DNA	CDR3
NA	15	NA	TRBV28	TRBJ1-4	TGTGCCAGCAGTTTATTGGGCGCAACTAATGAAAAACTGTTTTTT	CASSLLGATNEKLFF
NA	14	TRBD1	TRBV19	TRBJ2-5	TGTGCCAGTAACCCGGGACAGGGACAAGAGACCCAGTACTTC	CASNPGQGQETQYF
NA	14	TRBD2	TRBV25-1	TRBJ2-3	TGTGCCAGCAGTGCAGCGGGAGGCACAGATACGCAGTATTTT	CASSAAGGTDTQYF
NA	15	TRBD1	TRBV6-1	TRBJ2-4	TGTGCCAGCAGTCTCGGGACAGTAGCCAAAAACATTCAGTACTTC	CASSLGTVAKNIQYF
once	15	TRBD2	TRBV28	TRBJ2-1	TGTGCCAGCAGGATGACTAGCGGGACCTACAATGAGCAGTTCTTC	CASRMTSGTYNEQFF
NA	15	TRBD2	TRBV10-3	TRBJ2-7	TGTGCCATCAGACAAGAAACTAGCGGGCCCTACGAGCAGTACTTC	CAIRQETSGPYEQYF
NA	13	NA	TRBV6-5	TRBJ1-1	TGTGCCAGCATGGGCGCAGGTCTGGGTGAAGCTTTCTTT	CASMGAGLGEAFF
few	14	NA	TRBV28	TRBJ2-4	TGTGCCAGCAGTTTACTTTCAGGGAATGACATTCAGTACTTC	CASSLLSGNDIQYF
few	16	TRBD2	TRBV11-3	TRBJ2-1	TGTGCCAGCAGCCTTGACGGGACTAGCCTTTACAATGAGCAGTTCTTC	CASSLDGTSLYNEQFF
few	12	TRBD2	TRBV29-1	TRBJ2-5	TGCAGTTCTAATAGCGGGCAAGAGACCCAGTACTTC	CSSNSGQETQYF
NA	13	NA	TRBV18	TRBJ2-7	TGTGCCAGCTCAACAGCACCCTCCTACGAGCAGTACTTC	CASSTAPSYEQYF
few	15	TRBD2	TRBV6-6	TRBJ2-7	TGTGCCAGCAGTACAACCGGGACTAGTAGATACGAGCAGTACTTC	CASSTTGTSRYEQYF
NA	15	TRBD1	TRBV5-1	TRBJ2-1	TGCGCCAGCACCCCTGGGGACAGGGGCTACAATGAGCAGTTCTTC	CASTPGDRGYNEQFF
NA	15	NA	TRBV4-1	TRBJ2-5	TGCGCCAGCAGCTATACTGGAGCCGAGGCGGAGACCCAGTACTTC	CASSYTGAEAETQYF
few	14	TRBD1	TRBV28	TRBJ2-5	TGTGCCAGCAGTCCTGGGGACAGAGAAGAGACCCAGTACTTC	CASSPGDREETQYF
few	16	NA	TRBV9	TRBJ2-3	TGTGCCAGCAGCGTAGACGGGATTGGAAACACAGATACGCAGTATTTT	CASSVDGIGNTDTQYF